These 4 T cell receptor beta chains were sequenced from one sample in a study of cytotoxic CD8 clonotypes in ibrutinib-treated CLL. Using immunoSEQ multiplex PCR, the repertoire was profiled, and TCRdb retains in-frame clones only, with some absent. The sample includes roughly 180,000 clones, 55% to 85% of them seen just once. The source material was PBMCs, sampled after 24 months of ibrutinib treatment. Receptors originate from a human donor with chronic lymphocytic leukemia.

V and J are TRBV11-2 and TRBJ2-3; 8 nucleotides match TRBD2. The CDR3 has 15 amino acids. The germline CDR1 and CDR2 sequences are SGHAT and FQNNGV. Trimming took 3 bases from V and 6 from J; bases not matched to a gene: 8. The CDR3: CASSFRGTSIDTQYF. The CDR3 region has the DNA TGTGCCAGCAGCTTTCGGGGGACTAGTATCGATACGCAGTATTTT.

The CDR3 is CASSPGGNQPQHF. CDR3 coding DNA: TGCGCCAGCAGCCCGGGGGGCAATCAGCCCCAGCATTTT. The chain couples TRBV5-1 to TRBJ1-5, with D maybe TRBD1 (5 bases). This CDR3 spans 13 amino acids. V shed 4 bases and J shed 2 bases, with 7 bases lying between them. The V gene's germline CDR1 is SGHRS and CDR2 YFSETQ.

This rearrangement joins TRBV4-2 to TRBJ2-1, with 10 bases that match TRBD2. In germline, CDR1 is LGHNA, CDR2 YNFKEQ. The junction had 8 bases not matched to a gene; V was cut back by 1 base and J by 5 bases. The CDR3 contains 17 residues. DNA for the CDR3: TGTGCCAGCAGCCAAGCTCTAGCGGGAGCCCGGGACAATGAGCAGTTCTTC. Translation gives CASSQALAGARDNEQFF.

The CDR3, as DNA: TGTGCCAGCAGCTCAAGCACGGGCCACAACTTCCTCAATGGCTACACCTTC. Its translation is CASSSSTGHNFLNGYTF. The chain is built from TRBV5-4 and TRBJ1-2, with D uncertain. Germline CDR1 is SGHNT and CDR2 is YYREEE (reference sequence). The CDR3 length is 17 residues. Trimming cost V 3 bases and J 6 bases, with 24 bases left between them. The whole variable domain, remainder taken from reference TRBV5-4 and TRBJ1-2, is ETGVTQSPTHLIKTRGQQVTLRCSSQSGHNTVSWYQQALGQGPQFIFQYYREEENGRGNFPPRFSGLQFPNYSSELNVNALELDDSALYLCASSSSTGHNFLNGYTFGSGTRLTVV.